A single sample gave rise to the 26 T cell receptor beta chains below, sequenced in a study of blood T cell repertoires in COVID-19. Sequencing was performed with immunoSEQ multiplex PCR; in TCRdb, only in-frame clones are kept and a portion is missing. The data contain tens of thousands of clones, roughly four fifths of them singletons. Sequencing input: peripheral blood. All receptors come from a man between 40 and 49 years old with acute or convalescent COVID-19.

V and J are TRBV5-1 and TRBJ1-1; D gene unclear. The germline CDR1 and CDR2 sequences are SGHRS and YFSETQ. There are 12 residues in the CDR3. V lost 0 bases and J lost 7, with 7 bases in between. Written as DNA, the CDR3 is TGCGCCAGCAGCTTGGCTGGCCTTGAAGCTTTCTTT. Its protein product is CASSLAGLEAFF.

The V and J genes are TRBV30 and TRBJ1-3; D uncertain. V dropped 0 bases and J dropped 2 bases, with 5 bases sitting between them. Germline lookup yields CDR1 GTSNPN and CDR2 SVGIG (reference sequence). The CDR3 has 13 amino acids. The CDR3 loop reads CAWSVSPGNTIYF. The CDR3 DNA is TGTGCCTGGAGTGTAAGCCCTGGAAACACCATATATTTT.

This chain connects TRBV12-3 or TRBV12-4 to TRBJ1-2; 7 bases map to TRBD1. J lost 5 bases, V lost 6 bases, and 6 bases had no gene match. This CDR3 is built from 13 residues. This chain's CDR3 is CASRNDREYGYTF. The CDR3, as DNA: TGTGCCAGCAGAAACGACAGGGAGTATGGCTACACCTTC.

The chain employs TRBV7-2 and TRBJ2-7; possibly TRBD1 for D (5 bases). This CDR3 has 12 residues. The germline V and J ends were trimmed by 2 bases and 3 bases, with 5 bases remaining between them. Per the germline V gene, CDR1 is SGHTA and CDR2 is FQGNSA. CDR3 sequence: CASSLQGYEQYF. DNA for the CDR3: TGTGCCAGCAGCTTACAGGGCTACGAGCAGTACTTC.

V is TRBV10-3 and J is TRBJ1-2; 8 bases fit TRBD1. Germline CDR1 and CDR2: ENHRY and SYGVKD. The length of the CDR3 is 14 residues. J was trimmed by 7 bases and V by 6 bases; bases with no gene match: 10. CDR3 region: CAIRGVQGASGYTF. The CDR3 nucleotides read TGTGCCATCAGGGGGGTTCAGGGGGCATCTGGCTACACCTTC.

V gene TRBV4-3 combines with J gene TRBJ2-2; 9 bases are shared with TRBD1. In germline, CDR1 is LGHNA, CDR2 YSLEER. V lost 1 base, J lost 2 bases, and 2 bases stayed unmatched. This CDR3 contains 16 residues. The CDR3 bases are TGCGCCAGCAGCCAAGGGACAGGGGACAACACCGGGGAGCTGTTTTTT. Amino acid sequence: CASSQGTGDNTGELFF.

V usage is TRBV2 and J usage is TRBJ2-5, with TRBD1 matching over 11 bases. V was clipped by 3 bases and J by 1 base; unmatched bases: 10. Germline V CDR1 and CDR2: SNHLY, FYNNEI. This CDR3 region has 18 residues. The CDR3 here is CASSELGTGGNLQETQYF. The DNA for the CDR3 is TGTGCCAGCAGTGAGCTGGGGACAGGGGGGAACCTCCAAGAGACCCAGTACTTC. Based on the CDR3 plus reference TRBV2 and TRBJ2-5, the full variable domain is EPEVTQTPSHQVTQMGQEVILRCVPISNHLYFYWYRQILGQKVEFLVSFYNNEISEKSEIFDDQFSVERPDGSNFTLKIRSTKLEDSAMYFCASSELGTGGNLQETQYFGPGTRLLVL.

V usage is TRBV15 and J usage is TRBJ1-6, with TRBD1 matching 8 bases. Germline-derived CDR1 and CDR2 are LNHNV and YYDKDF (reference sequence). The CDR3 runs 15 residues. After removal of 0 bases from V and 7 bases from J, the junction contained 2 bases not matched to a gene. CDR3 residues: CATSRDPGGNSPLHF. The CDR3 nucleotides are TGTGCCACCAGCAGAGATCCAGGGGGCAATTCACCCCTCCACTTT.

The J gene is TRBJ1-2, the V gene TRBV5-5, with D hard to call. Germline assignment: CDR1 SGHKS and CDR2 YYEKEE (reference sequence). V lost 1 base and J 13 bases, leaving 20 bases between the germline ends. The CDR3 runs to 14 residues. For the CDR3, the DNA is TGTGCCAGCAGCTTGAACAGCGGCCTGGGTGGATCCACCTTC. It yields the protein CASSLNSGLGGSTF.

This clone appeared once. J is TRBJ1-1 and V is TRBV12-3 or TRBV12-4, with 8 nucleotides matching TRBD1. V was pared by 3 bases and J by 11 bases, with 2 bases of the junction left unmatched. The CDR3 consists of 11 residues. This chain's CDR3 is CASSLWDRAFF. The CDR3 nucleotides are TGTGCCAGCAGTTTGTGGGACAGGGCTTTCTTT.

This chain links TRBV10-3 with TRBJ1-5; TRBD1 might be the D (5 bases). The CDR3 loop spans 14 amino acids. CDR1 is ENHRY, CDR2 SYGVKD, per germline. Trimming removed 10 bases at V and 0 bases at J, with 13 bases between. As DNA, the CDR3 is TGTGCCAGCACGACAGAGTATAGCAATCAGCCCCAGCATTTT. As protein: CASTTEYSNQPQHF.

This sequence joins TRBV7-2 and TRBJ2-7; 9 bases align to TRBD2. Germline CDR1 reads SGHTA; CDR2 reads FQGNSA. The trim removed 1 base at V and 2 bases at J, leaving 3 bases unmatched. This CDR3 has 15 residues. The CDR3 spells CASSLEGLAAYEQYF. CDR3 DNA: TGTGCCAGCAGCTTAGAGGGACTAGCCGCCTACGAGCAGTACTTC.

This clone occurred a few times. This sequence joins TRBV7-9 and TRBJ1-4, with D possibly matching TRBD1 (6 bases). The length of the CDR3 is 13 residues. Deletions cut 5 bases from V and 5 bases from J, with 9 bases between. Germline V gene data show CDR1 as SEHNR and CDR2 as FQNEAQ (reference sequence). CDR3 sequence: CASSLRGNEKLFF. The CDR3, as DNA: TGTGCCAGCAGCCTGAGGGGGAATGAAAAACTGTTTTTT.

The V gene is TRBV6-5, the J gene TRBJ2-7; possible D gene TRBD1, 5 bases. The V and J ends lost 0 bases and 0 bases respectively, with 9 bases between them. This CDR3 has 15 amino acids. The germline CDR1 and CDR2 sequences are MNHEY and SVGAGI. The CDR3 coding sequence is TGTGCCAGCAGTTACTCGTCGACAGTCTCCTACGAGCAGTACTTC. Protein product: CASSYSSTVSYEQYF.

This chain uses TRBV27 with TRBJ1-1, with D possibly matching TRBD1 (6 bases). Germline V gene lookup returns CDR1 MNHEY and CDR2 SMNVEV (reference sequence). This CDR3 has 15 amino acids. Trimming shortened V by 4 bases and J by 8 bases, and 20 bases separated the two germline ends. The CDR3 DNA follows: TGTGCCAGCAGTTATCTCCCCCGAGGGGGGGAAGAAGCTTTCTTT. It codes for CASSYLPRGGEEAFF.

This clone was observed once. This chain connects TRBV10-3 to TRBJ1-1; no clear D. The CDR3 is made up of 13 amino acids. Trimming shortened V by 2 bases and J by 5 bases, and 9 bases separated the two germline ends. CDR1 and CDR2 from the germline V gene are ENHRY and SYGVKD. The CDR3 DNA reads TGTGCCATCAGTGAGGGAAGGAGGACTGAAGCTTTCTTT. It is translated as CAISEGRRTEAFF.

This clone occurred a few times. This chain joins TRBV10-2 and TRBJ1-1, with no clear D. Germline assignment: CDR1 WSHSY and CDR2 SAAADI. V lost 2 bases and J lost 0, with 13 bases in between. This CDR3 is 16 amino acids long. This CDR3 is CASSEGRRPMNTEAFF. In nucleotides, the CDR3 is TGCGCCAGCAGTGAGGGGCGGAGGCCTATGAACACTGAAGCTTTCTTT.

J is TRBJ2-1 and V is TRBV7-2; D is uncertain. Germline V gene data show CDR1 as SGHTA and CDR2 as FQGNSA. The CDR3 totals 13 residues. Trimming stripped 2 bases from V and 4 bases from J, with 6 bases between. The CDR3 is CASSLPYYNEQFF. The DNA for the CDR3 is TGTGCCAGCAGCTTACCCTATTACAATGAGCAGTTCTTC.

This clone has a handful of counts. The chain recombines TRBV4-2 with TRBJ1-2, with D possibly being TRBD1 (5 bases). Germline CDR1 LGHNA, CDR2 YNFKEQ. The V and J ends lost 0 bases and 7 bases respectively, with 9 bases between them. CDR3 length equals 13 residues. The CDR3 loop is CASSQERQGGYTF. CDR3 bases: TGTGCCAGCAGCCAAGAGCGGCAGGGTGGCTACACCTTC.

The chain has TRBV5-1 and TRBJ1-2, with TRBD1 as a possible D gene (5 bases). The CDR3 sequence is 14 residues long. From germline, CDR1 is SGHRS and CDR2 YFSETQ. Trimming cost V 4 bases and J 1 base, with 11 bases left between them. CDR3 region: CASSTDSLNYGYTF. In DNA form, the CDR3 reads TGCGCCAGCAGCACAGACAGCCTTAACTATGGCTACACCTTC.

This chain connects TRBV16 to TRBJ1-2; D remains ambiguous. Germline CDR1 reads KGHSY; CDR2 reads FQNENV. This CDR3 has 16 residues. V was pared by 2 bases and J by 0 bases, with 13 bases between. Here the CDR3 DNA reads TGTGCCAGCAGCCAAGGAGGCCCCTTAGCTAACTATGGCTACACCTTC. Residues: CASSQGGPLANYGYTF.

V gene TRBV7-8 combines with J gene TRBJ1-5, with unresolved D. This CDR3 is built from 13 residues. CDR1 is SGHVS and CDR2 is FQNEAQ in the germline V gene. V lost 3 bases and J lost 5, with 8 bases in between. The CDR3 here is CASSFREDQPQHF. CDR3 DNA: TGTGCCAGCAGCTTTCGGGAAGATCAGCCCCAGCATTTT.

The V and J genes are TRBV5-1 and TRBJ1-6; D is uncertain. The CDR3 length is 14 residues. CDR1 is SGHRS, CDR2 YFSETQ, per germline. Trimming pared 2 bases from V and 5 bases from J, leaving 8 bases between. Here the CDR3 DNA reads TGCGCCAGCAGCTTCGGGTTAAATAATTCACCCCTCCACTTT. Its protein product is CASSFGLNNSPLHF.

CDR3 protein: CSVELRTSGGTDTQYF. CDR3 in DNA: TGCAGCGTTGAACTCCGGACTAGCGGGGGGACAGATACGCAGTATTTT. The gene calls are TRBV29-1 and TRBJ2-3, with 14 bases aligning to TRBD2. This CDR3 is 16 amino acids long. V lost 2 bases to trimming and J lost 3 bases; unmatched junction nucleotides: 4. Germline V CDR1 and CDR2: SQVTM, ANQGSEA.

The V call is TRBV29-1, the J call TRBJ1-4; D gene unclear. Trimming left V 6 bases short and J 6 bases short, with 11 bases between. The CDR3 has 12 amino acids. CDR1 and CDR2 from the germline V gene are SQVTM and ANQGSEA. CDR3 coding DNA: TGCAGCGTCTACAGCGGGGATGAAAAACTGTTTTTT. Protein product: CSVYSGDEKLFF.

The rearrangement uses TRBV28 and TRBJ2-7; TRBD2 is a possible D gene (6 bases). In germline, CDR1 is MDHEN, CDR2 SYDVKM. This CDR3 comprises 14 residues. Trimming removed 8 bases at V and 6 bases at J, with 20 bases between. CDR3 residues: CASLNAGLPLEQYF. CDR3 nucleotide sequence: TGTGCCAGCCTCAATGCGGGATTGCCTCTCGAGCAGTACTTC.